The rows below give T cell receptor beta chains drawn from one sample of a study of spatial heterogeneity in lung cancer. Each CDR3 protein is one row after TCRdb ran MiXCR on the 5' RACE reads. The sample contains 15,000 to 20,000 distinct CDR3 sequences, 4.5% to 7% of which appear only once. Sequenced here: lung tumor tissue, sampled at surgery. Every receptor here comes from a female donor with early-stage non-small cell lung cancer. CDR3s include the opening cysteine and the closing phenylalanine or tryptophan. A D gene is named only where the DNA matches it firmly. Size is omitted from some rows. Given values are once, few, many or a class for expanded clones.

v_call: TRBV19
d_call: TRBD2
j_call: TRBJ2-7
clone_size: many
cdr3_aa: CASSSPGRAGYEQYF
cdr3_nt: TGTGCCAGTAGTTCCCCCGGGAGGGCCGGGTACGAGCAGTACTTC

v_call: TRBV20-1
d_call: NA
j_call: TRBJ2-5
clone_size: many
cdr3_aa: CSARLLRAVATETQYF
cdr3_nt: TGCAGTGCTAGACTCCTCAGGGCGGTAGCGACGGAGACCCAGTACTTC

v_call: TRBV19
d_call: TRBD2
j_call: TRBJ2-1
clone_size: many
cdr3_aa: CASSATSGRNSYNEQFF
cdr3_nt: TGTGCCAGTAGTGCCACTAGCGGAAGGAACTCCTACAATGAGCAGTTCTTC

v_call: TRBV10-3
d_call: NA
j_call: TRBJ2-7
clone_size: medium-sized
cdr3_aa: CAISESDSSYEQYF
cdr3_nt: TGTGCCATCAGTGAATCGGACAGTAGTTACGAGCAGTACTTC

v_call: TRBV9
d_call: NA
j_call: TRBJ2-2
clone_size: many
cdr3_aa: CASSVGSRENTGELFF
cdr3_nt: TGTGCCAGCAGCGTAGGCTCCAGGGAGAACACCGGGGAGCTGTTTTTT

v_call: TRBV29-1
d_call: NA
j_call: TRBJ2-4
clone_size: many
cdr3_aa: CSVGEAKNIQYF
cdr3_nt: TGCAGCGTTGGGGAAGCCAAAAACATTCAGTACTTC

v_call: TRBV7-2
d_call: NA
j_call: TRBJ1-6
clone_size: many
cdr3_aa: CATSKAGNSPLHF
cdr3_nt: TGTGCCACCAGCAAGGCTGGTAATTCACCCCTCCACTTT

v_call: TRBV12-3/TRBV12-4
d_call: TRBD1
j_call: TRBJ2-4
clone_size: many
cdr3_aa: CASSSGQGGIQYF
cdr3_nt: TGTGCCAGCAGTTCGGGACAGGGAGGCATTCAGTACTTC

v_call: TRBV6-2/TRBV6-3
d_call: TRBD2
j_call: TRBJ2-3
clone_size: many
cdr3_aa: CASSQPGTSARYF
cdr3_nt: TGTGCCAGCAGCCAACCCGGGACTAGCGCCCGGTATTTT

v_call: TRBV7-3
d_call: NA
j_call: TRBJ2-5
clone_size: many
cdr3_aa: CASSLTGRGETQYF
cdr3_nt: TGTGCCAGCAGCTTAACTGGAAGGGGGGAGACCCAGTACTTC

v_call: TRBV5-1
d_call: NA
j_call: TRBJ1-1
clone_size: many
cdr3_aa: CASSLKGTEAFF
cdr3_nt: TGCGCCAGCAGCTTAAAGGGTACTGAAGCTTTCTTT

v_call: TRBV7-9
d_call: NA
j_call: TRBJ2-5
clone_size: many
cdr3_aa: CASSLNQETQYF
cdr3_nt: TGTGCCAGCAGCTTAAACCAAGAGACCCAGTACTTC

v_call: TRBV6-5
d_call: NA
j_call: TRBJ2-5
clone_size: many
cdr3_aa: CASKPPGVGQETQYF
cdr3_nt: TGTGCCAGCAAACCCCCGGGAGTGGGCCAAGAGACCCAGTACTTC

v_call: TRBV4-1
d_call: NA
j_call: TRBJ1-1
clone_size: many
cdr3_aa: CASSQSLTVTNTEAFF
cdr3_nt: TGCGCCAGCAGCCAATCCCTGACAGTTACTAACACTGAAGCTTTCTTT

v_call: TRBV7-9
d_call: TRBD2
j_call: TRBJ2-3
clone_size: many
cdr3_aa: CASTPSLGLAGDTQYF
cdr3_nt: TGTGCCAGCACCCCATCCTTGGGACTAGCGGGAGATACGCAGTATTTT

v_call: TRBV12-3/TRBV12-4
d_call: NA
j_call: TRBJ1-5
clone_size: many
cdr3_aa: CASSFTGNQPQHF
cdr3_nt: TGTGCCAGCAGTTTCACGGGTAACCAGCCCCAGCATTTT

v_call: TRBV12-3/TRBV12-4
d_call: NA
j_call: TRBJ2-3
clone_size: many
cdr3_aa: CASLWGGGDTQYF
cdr3_nt: TGTGCCAGCCTGTGGGGAGGGGGAGATACGCAGTATTTT

v_call: TRBV20-1
d_call: NA
j_call: TRBJ2-7
clone_size: many
cdr3_aa: CSADQGILGEQYF
cdr3_nt: TGCAGTGCTGATCAGGGAATCCTGGGCGAGCAGTACTTC

v_call: TRBV21-1
d_call: NA
j_call: TRBJ2-1
clone_size: NA
cdr3_aa: CASSNDSPRGPYNEQFF
cdr3_nt: TGTGCCAGCAGCAATGATTCACCCCGGGGACCTTACAATGAGCAGTTCTTC

v_call: TRBV2
d_call: NA
j_call: TRBJ1-6
clone_size: many
cdr3_aa: CASRLTWDSPLHF
cdr3_nt: TGTGCCAGCAGATTGACCTGGGATTCACCCCTCCACTTT

v_call: TRBV24-1
d_call: NA
j_call: TRBJ2-1
clone_size: NA
cdr3_aa: CATSDRDEQFF
cdr3_nt: TGTGCCACCAGTGATCGGGATGAGCAGTTCTTC

v_call: TRBV5-6
d_call: NA
j_call: TRBJ2-7
clone_size: many
cdr3_aa: CASSPRDIPYEQYF
cdr3_nt: TGTGCCAGCAGCCCGCGGGACATACCCTACGAGCAGTACTTC

v_call: TRBV5-1
d_call: NA
j_call: TRBJ2-3
clone_size: many
cdr3_aa: CASSLRGTDTQYF
cdr3_nt: TGCGCCAGCAGCTTACGGGGCACAGATACGCAGTATTTT

v_call: TRBV27
d_call: TRBD2
j_call: TRBJ2-2
clone_size: few
cdr3_aa: CASSLRLAGIGELFF
cdr3_nt: TGTGCCAGCAGTTTACGTCTAGCGGGAATCGGGGAGCTGTTTTTT

v_call: TRBV7-9
d_call: NA
j_call: TRBJ2-7
clone_size: medium-sized
cdr3_aa: CASSLGAEQYF
cdr3_nt: TGTGCCAGCAGCTTGGGGGCCGAGCAGTACTTC

v_call: TRBV12-3/TRBV12-4
d_call: NA
j_call: TRBJ2-7
clone_size: many
cdr3_aa: CASRRRESSYEQYF
cdr3_nt: TGTGCCAGCAGAAGACGGGAAAGCTCCTACGAGCAGTACTTC

v_call: TRBV29-1
d_call: NA
j_call: TRBJ1-2
clone_size: many
cdr3_aa: CSVEVAEANYGYTF
cdr3_nt: TGCAGCGTTGAAGTGGCGGAAGCTAACTATGGCTACACCTTC

v_call: TRBV2
d_call: NA
j_call: TRBJ2-6
clone_size: many
cdr3_aa: CASSDGNSGANVLTF
cdr3_nt: TGTGCCAGCAGTGACGGAAACTCTGGGGCCAACGTCCTGACTTTC

v_call: TRBV28
d_call: NA
j_call: TRBJ2-1
clone_size: many
cdr3_aa: CATLGVNEQFF
cdr3_nt: TGTGCCACCCTAGGGGTCAATGAGCAGTTCTTC

v_call: TRBV5-1
d_call: NA
j_call: TRBJ2-3
clone_size: many
cdr3_aa: CASSLTGEDTQYF
cdr3_nt: TGCGCCAGCAGCCTGACGGGGGAAGATACGCAGTATTTT

v_call: TRBV27
d_call: NA
j_call: TRBJ2-3
clone_size: few
cdr3_aa: CASSLVGLLVDTQYF
cdr3_nt: TGTGCCAGCAGTTTGGTTGGACTCCTGGTGGATACGCAGTATTTT

v_call: TRBV5-1
d_call: TRBD1
j_call: TRBJ2-7
clone_size: many
cdr3_aa: CASSYRGAAYEQYF
cdr3_nt: TGCGCCAGCAGCTACAGGGGAGCGGCCTACGAGCAGTACTTC

v_call: TRBV29-1
d_call: TRBD2
j_call: TRBJ2-7
clone_size: NA
cdr3_aa: CSVEGGLAGDSYEQYF
cdr3_nt: TGCAGCGTTGAAGGGGGCCTAGCGGGGGACTCCTACGAGCAGTACTTC

v_call: TRBV18
d_call: NA
j_call: TRBJ2-6
clone_size: many
cdr3_aa: CASSPTIKGILVSGANVLTF
cdr3_nt: TGTGCCAGCTCACCCACGATAAAAGGGATCTTGGTCTCTGGGGCCAACGTCCTGACTTTC

v_call: TRBV20-1
d_call: NA
j_call: TRBJ2-3
clone_size: many
cdr3_aa: CPTAAPTDTQYF
cdr3_nt: TGCCCAACAGCAGCCCCCACAGATACGCAGTATTTT

v_call: TRBV7-3
d_call: NA
j_call: TRBJ1-1
clone_size: many
cdr3_aa: CASSLTGTRGSEAFF
cdr3_nt: TGTGCCAGCAGCTTAACGGGCACCCGAGGGTCTGAAGCTTTCTTT

v_call: TRBV12-3/TRBV12-4
d_call: NA
j_call: TRBJ2-5
clone_size: few
cdr3_aa: CASSLGPDRGETQYF
cdr3_nt: TGTGCCAGCAGTTTAGGTCCCGACAGAGGAGAGACCCAGTACTTC

v_call: TRBV29-1
d_call: TRBD2
j_call: TRBJ2-3
clone_size: many
cdr3_aa: CSVEDLASGQDTQYF
cdr3_nt: TGCAGCGTTGAAGATTTGGCTAGCGGGCAGGATACGCAGTATTTT

v_call: TRBV28
d_call: NA
j_call: TRBJ2-2
clone_size: many
cdr3_aa: CASSPYAGDTSAGELFF
cdr3_nt: TGTGCCAGCAGTCCATATGCGGGGGACACCTCGGCCGGGGAGCTGTTTTTT

v_call: TRBV20-1
d_call: NA
j_call: TRBJ2-3
clone_size: many
cdr3_aa: CSATQPTDTQYF
cdr3_nt: TGCAGTGCCACCCAACCAACAGATACGCAGTATTTT

v_call: TRBV29-1
d_call: NA
j_call: TRBJ2-5
clone_size: many
cdr3_aa: CSVGKFGETQYF
cdr3_nt: TGCAGCGTCGGAAAATTTGGAGAGACCCAGTACTTC

v_call: TRBV7-9
d_call: TRBD2
j_call: TRBJ2-7
clone_size: many
cdr3_aa: CASSYSGSLYEQYF
cdr3_nt: TGTGCCAGCAGCTATAGCGGGAGCTTATACGAGCAGTACTTC

v_call: TRBV5-1
d_call: NA
j_call: TRBJ1-1
clone_size: medium-sized
cdr3_aa: CASSYDRPGNTEAFF
cdr3_nt: TGCGCCAGCAGCTACGACAGGCCGGGGAACACTGAAGCTTTCTTT

v_call: TRBV7-2
d_call: NA
j_call: TRBJ1-5
clone_size: many
cdr3_aa: CASSLGQNQPQHF
cdr3_nt: TGTGCCAGCAGCTTAGGACAAAATCAGCCCCAGCATTTT

v_call: TRBV7-2
d_call: NA
j_call: TRBJ2-7
clone_size: NA
cdr3_aa: CASSPSVEVEQYF
cdr3_nt: TGTGCCAGCAGCCCAAGTGTTGAGGTCGAGCAGTACTTC

v_call: TRBV7-2
d_call: NA
j_call: TRBJ2-1
clone_size: NA
cdr3_aa: CASSLLMNSYNEQFF
cdr3_nt: TGTGCCAGCAGCTTACTAATGAACTCCTACAATGAGCAGTTCTTC

v_call: TRBV7-8
d_call: TRBD2
j_call: TRBJ2-3
clone_size: many
cdr3_aa: CASSFLAGGRDTQYF
cdr3_nt: TGTGCCAGCAGCTTTCTAGCGGGAGGCCGGGATACGCAGTATTTT

v_call: TRBV7-2
d_call: TRBD1
j_call: TRBJ1-2
clone_size: many
cdr3_aa: CASSSRPTGENYGYTF
cdr3_nt: TGTGCCAGCAGCTCCCGCCCGACAGGGGAGAACTATGGCTACACCTTC

v_call: TRBV7-3
d_call: NA
j_call: TRBJ1-4
clone_size: NA
cdr3_aa: CASSLLGGEDEKLFF
cdr3_nt: TGTGCCAGCAGCCTCCTTGGGGGAGAAGATGAAAAACTGTTTTTT

v_call: TRBV5-6
d_call: TRBD1
j_call: TRBJ2-7
clone_size: many
cdr3_aa: CASSAGQGIRYEQYF
cdr3_nt: TGTGCCAGCAGCGCGGGACAGGGAATCCGATACGAGCAGTACTTC

v_call: TRBV5-1
d_call: NA
j_call: TRBJ2-5
clone_size: many
cdr3_aa: CASSLETETQYF
cdr3_nt: TGCGCCAGCAGCTTGGAAACAGAGACCCAGTACTTC

v_call: TRBV4-1
d_call: TRBD2
j_call: TRBJ2-5
clone_size: medium-sized
cdr3_aa: CASSQEPGLAGGQETQYF
cdr3_nt: TGCGCCAGCAGCCAAGAACCCGGACTAGCGGGAGGCCAAGAGACCCAGTACTTC

v_call: TRBV10-1
d_call: TRBD1
j_call: TRBJ2-7
clone_size: many
cdr3_aa: CASSDPGQGFSEQYF
cdr3_nt: TGCGCCAGCAGTGATCCGGGACAGGGATTCTCCGAGCAGTACTTC

v_call: TRBV6-2/TRBV6-3
d_call: NA
j_call: TRBJ2-7
clone_size: many
cdr3_aa: CASSTLTGSSSYEQYF
cdr3_nt: TGTGCCAGCAGTACACTCACCGGGTCGAGCTCCTACGAGCAGTACTTC

v_call: TRBV5-5
d_call: NA
j_call: TRBJ1-1
clone_size: medium-sized
cdr3_aa: CASSLDPGDGTEAFF
cdr3_nt: TGTGCCAGCAGCTTGGATCCAGGAGATGGCACTGAAGCTTTCTTT

v_call: TRBV6-1
d_call: NA
j_call: TRBJ1-4
clone_size: many
cdr3_aa: CASSESATSAGSEKLFF
cdr3_nt: TGTGCCAGCAGTGAATCTGCGACTTCCGCTGGAAGTGAAAAACTGTTTTTT

v_call: TRBV7-2
d_call: NA
j_call: TRBJ1-1
clone_size: many
cdr3_aa: CASSLVAGTEAFF
cdr3_nt: TGTGCCAGCAGCTTAGTCGCAGGGACTGAAGCTTTCTTT

v_call: TRBV20-1
d_call: TRBD2
j_call: TRBJ2-3
clone_size: many
cdr3_aa: CSPLAGDILSTDTQYF
cdr3_nt: TGCAGTCCTCTAGCGGGAGACATCTTAAGCACAGATACGCAGTATTTT

v_call: TRBV24-1
d_call: TRBD2
j_call: TRBJ2-5
clone_size: many
cdr3_aa: CATSDLAGETGETQYF
cdr3_nt: TGTGCCACCAGTGATTTGGCGGGAGAAACCGGGGAGACCCAGTACTTC

v_call: TRBV7-8
d_call: NA
j_call: TRBJ2-5
clone_size: few
cdr3_aa: CASSLGTGETQYF
cdr3_nt: TGTGCCAGCAGCTTAGGTACGGGGGAGACCCAGTACTTC